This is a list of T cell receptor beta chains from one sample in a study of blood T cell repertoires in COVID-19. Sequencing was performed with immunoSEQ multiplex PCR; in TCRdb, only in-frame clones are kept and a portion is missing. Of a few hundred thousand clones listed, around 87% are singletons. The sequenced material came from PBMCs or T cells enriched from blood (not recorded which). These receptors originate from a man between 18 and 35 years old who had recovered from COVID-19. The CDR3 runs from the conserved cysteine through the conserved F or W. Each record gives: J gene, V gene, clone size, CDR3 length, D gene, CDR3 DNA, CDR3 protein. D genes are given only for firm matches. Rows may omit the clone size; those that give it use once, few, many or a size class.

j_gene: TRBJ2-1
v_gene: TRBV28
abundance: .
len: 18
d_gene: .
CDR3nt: TGTGCCAGCAGTTTAGGTGTTGCAGGGTCAATTTCCTACAATGAGCAGTTCTTC
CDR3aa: CASSLGVAGSISYNEQFF

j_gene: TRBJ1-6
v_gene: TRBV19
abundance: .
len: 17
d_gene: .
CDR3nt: TGTGCCAGTAGTATAAGGGGGAGAGGGATCGGCGACTCACCCCTCCACTTT
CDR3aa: CASSIRGRGIGDSPLHF

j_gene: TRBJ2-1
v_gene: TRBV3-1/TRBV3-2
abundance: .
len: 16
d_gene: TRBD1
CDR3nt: TGTGCCAGCAGCCATCATTCACAGGGGGCCTACAATGAGCAGTTCTTC
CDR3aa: CASSHHSQGAYNEQFF

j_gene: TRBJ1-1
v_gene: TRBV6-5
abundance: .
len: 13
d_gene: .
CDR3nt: TGTGCCAGCAGGGTAACATCGAACACTGAAGCTTTCTTT
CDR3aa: CASRVTSNTEAFF

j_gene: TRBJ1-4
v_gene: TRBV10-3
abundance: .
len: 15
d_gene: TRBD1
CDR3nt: TGTGCCATCAGTGCACAAGGACAGGCGGCGGAAAAACTGTTTTTT
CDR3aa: CAISAQGQAAEKLFF

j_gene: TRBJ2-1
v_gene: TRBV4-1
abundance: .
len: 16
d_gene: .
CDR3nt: TGCGCCAGCAGCCAAGATAATCGGGGGTCGTACAATGAGCAGTTCTTC
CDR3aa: CASSQDNRGSYNEQFF

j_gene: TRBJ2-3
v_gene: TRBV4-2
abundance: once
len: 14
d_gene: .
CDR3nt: TGTGCCAGCAGCCAAGAACTACTTACGGATACGCAGTATTTT
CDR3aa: CASSQELLTDTQYF

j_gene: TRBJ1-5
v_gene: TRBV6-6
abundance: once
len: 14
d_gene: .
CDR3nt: TGTGCCAGCAGTACAGGGTGGGGCAATCAGCCCCAGCATTTT
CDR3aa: CASSTGWGNQPQHF

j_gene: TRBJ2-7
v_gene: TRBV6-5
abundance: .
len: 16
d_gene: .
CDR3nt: TGTGCCAGCAGTTACTCGAAACAGAGAAGCTCCTACGAGCAGTACTTC
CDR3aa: CASSYSKQRSSYEQYF

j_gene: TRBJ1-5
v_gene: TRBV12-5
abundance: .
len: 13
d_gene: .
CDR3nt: TGTGCTAGTGGTTTGGGAATTGGGGCGACCCAGCATTTT
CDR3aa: CASGLGIGATQHF

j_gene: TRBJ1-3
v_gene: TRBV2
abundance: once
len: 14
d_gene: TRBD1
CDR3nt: TGTGCCAGCAGTCTGGACAGGGCTGGAAACACCATATATTTT
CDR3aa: CASSLDRAGNTIYF

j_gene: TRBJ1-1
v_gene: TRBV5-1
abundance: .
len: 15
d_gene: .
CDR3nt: TGCGCCAGCAGGGAGAGCTATAGCATGAACACTGAAGCTTTCTTT
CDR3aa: CASRESYSMNTEAFF

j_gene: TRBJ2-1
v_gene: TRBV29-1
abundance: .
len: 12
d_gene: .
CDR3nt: TGCAGCACCGAATCTGCAGGGAATGAGCAGTTCTTC
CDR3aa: CSTESAGNEQFF

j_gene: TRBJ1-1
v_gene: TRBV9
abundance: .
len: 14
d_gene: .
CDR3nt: TGTGCCAGCAGCGTAGATCTGGGGGGCACTGAAGCTTTCTTT
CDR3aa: CASSVDLGGTEAFF

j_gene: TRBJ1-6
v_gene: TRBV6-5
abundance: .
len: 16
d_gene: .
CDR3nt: TGTGCCAGCAGTTACGGTGTCAGTTCCTATAATTCACCCCTCCACTTT
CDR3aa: CASSYGVSSYNSPLHF

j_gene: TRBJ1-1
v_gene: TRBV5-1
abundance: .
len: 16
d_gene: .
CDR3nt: TGCGCCAGCAGCTTGGCTCAGGCGAAGCCGAACACTGAAGCTTTCTTT
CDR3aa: CASSLAQAKPNTEAFF

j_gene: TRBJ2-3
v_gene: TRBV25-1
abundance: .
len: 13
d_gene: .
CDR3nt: TGTGCCAGCAAGGCAGGGGTGGCAGATACGCAGTATTTT
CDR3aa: CASKAGVADTQYF

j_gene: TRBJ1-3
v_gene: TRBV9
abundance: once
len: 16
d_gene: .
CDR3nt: TGTGCCAGCAGCGTGGCTTCAGGATTCTCTGGAAACACCATATATTTT
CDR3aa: CASSVASGFSGNTIYF

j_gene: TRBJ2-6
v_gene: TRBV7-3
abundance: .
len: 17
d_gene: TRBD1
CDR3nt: TGTGCCAGCAGCTTGAGACAGGGGGCAGGTGGGGCCAACGTCCTGACTTTC
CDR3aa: CASSLRQGAGGANVLTF

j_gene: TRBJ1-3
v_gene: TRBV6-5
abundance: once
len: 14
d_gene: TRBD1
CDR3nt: TGTGCCAGCAGTAGGACAGGGTCTGGAAACACCATATATTTT
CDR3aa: CASSRTGSGNTIYF

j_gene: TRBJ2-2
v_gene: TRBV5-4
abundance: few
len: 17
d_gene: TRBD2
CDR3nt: TGTGCCAGCAGTCGACCGGGACTAGCGGTGAACACCGGGGAGCTGTTTTTT
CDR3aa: CASSRPGLAVNTGELFF

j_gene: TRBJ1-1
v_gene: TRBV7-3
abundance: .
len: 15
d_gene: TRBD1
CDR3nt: TGTGCCAGCAGCTTAGAGGGCAGGGGGCTCACTGAAGCTTTCTTT
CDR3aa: CASSLEGRGLTEAFF

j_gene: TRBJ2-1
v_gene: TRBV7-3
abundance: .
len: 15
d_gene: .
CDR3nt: TGTGCCAGCAGCTTAACCCAAACTAGCAGCAATGAGCAGTTCTTC
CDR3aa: CASSLTQTSSNEQFF

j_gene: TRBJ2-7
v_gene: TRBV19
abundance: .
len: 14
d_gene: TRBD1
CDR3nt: TGTGCCAGTAGCTCCGACAGGGGTCCCTACGAGCAGTACTTC
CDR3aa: CASSSDRGPYEQYF

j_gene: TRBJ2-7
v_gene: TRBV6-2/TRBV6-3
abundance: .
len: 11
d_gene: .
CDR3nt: TGTGCCAGCAGCCGGGCCGTCGAGCAGTACTTC
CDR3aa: CASSRAVEQYF

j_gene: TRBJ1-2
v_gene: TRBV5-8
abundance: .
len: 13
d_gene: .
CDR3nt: TGTGCCAGCAGCCCTAGACGGAGTCATGGCTACACCTTC
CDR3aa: CASSPRRSHGYTF

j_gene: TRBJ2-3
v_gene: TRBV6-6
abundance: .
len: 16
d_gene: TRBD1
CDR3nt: TGTGCCAGCAGTCCCCGACAGGGCACTAGCACAGATACGCAGTATTTT
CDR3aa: CASSPRQGTSTDTQYF

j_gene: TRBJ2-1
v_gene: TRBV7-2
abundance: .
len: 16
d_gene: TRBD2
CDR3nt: TGTGCCAGCAGCTTAGAGGGGACTAGCGGGACCAATGAGCAGTTCTTC
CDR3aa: CASSLEGTSGTNEQFF

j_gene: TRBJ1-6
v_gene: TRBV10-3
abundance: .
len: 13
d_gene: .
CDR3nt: TGTGCCATCAGTGAATTATCAGGATCACCCCTCCACTTT
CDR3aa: CAISELSGSPLHF

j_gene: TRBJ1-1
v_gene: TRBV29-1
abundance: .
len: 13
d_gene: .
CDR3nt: TGCAGCGGAAGGACAGCCATGAACACTGAAGCTTTCTTT
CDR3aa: CSGRTAMNTEAFF

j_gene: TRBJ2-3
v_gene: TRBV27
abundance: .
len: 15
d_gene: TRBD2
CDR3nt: TGTGCCAGCATCGCCGCGGGGGGGCCCACACATACGCAGTATTTT
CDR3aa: CASIAAGGPTHTQYF

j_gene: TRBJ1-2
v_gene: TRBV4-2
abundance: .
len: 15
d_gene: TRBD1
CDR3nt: TGTGCCAGCAGCCAAGAGGACAGGGGTCACTATGGCTACACCTTC
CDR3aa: CASSQEDRGHYGYTF

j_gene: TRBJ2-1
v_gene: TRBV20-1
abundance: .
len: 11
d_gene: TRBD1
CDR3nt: TGCATGACAGGGCTAGGCAATGAGCAGTTCTTC
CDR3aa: CMTGLGNEQFF

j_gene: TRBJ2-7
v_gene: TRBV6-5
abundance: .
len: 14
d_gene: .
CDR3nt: TGTGCCAGCAGCACCTCCCGGGATACCTACGAGCAGTACTTC
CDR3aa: CASSTSRDTYEQYF

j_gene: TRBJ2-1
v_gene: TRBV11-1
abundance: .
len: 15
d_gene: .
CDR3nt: TGTGCCAGCAGCTTAGGAGGGAGAAGCGTTAGTGAGCAGTTCTTC
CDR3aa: CASSLGGRSVSEQFF

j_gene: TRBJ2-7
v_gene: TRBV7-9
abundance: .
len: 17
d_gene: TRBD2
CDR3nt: TGTGCCAGCAGCTTATCCCCGACTAGCGGGGGGTCCTACGAGCAGTACTTC
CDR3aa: CASSLSPTSGGSYEQYF

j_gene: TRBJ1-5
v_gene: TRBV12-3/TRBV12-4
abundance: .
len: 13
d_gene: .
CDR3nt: TGTGCCAGCAGTTTACAGAGGATCATGCCCCAGCATTTT
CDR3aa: CASSLQRIMPQHF

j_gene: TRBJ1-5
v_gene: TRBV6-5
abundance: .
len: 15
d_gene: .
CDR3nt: TGTGCCAGCAGACGAGGACAGTCTTGGGATCAGCCCCAGCATTTT
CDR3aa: CASRRGQSWDQPQHF

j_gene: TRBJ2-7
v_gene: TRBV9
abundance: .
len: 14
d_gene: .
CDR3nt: TGTGCCAGCAGCGCCCGACTCGAGAAGGGGGAACAGTACTTC
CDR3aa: CASSARLEKGEQYF

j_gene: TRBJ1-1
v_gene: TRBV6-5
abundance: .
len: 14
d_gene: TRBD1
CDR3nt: TGTGCCAGCAGTCACAGGGGACCCAACACTGAAGCTTTCTTT
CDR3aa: CASSHRGPNTEAFF

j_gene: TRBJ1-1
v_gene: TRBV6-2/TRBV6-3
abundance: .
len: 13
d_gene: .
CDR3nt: TGTGCCAGCAGTAACTTCCAGGGAACTGAAGCTTTCTTT
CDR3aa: CASSNFQGTEAFF

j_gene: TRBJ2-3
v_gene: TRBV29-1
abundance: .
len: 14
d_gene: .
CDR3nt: TGCAGCGTTGGGCTTTTACTATACACAGATACGCAGTATTTT
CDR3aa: CSVGLLLYTDTQYF

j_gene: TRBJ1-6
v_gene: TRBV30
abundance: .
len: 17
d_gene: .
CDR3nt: TGTGCCTGGAGTGTACAGAGGGCGGATATAGGGAATTCACCCCTCCACTTT
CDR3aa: CAWSVQRADIGNSPLHF

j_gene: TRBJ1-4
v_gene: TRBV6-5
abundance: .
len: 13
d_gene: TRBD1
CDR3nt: TGTGCCAGCAGTCTACAGGGGGATGAAAAACTGTTTTTT
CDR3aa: CASSLQGDEKLFF

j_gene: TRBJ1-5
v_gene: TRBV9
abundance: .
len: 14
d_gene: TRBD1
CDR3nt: TGTGCCAGCAGTCGCGGACAGGGGAATCAGCCCCAGCATTTT
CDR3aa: CASSRGQGNQPQHF

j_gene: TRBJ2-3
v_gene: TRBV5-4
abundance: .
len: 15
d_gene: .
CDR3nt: TGTGCCAGCAGTCAACGTACAGGAGTCACAGATACGCAGTATTTT
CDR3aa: CASSQRTGVTDTQYF

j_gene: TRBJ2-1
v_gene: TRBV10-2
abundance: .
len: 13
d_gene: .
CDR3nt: TGCGCCAGCGCGGGGACCCTCTACAATGAGCAGTTCTTC
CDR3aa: CASAGTLYNEQFF

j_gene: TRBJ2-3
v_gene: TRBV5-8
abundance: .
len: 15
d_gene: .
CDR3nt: TGTGCCAGCGCCGAGAGGGTAAGCGGCACAGATACGCAGTATTTT
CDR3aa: CASAERVSGTDTQYF

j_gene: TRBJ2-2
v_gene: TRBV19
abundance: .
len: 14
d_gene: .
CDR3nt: TGTGCCAGTAGCCTGACAGGGAACACCGGGGAGCTGTTTTTT
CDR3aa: CASSLTGNTGELFF

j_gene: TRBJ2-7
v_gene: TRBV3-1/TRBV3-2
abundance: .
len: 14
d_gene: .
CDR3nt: TGTGCCAGCAGCTTCCGGGGAGAGTCCTACGAGCAGTACTTC
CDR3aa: CASSFRGESYEQYF

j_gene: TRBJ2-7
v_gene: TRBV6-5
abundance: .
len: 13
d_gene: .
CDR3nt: TGTGCCAGCAGTTACGACGCGGGCCAGGTGCAGTACTTC
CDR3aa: CASSYDAGQVQYF

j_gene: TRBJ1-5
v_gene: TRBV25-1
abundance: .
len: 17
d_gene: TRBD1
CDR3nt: TGTGCCAGCATATTAGAGTGGGAACAGGGGGTCAATCAGCCCCAGCATTTT
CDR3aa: CASILEWEQGVNQPQHF

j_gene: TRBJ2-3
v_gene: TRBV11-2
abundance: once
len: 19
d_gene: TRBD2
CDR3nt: TGTGCCAGCAGCTTAGACCCTAGCCAAAGCGGGGCCCTCACAGATACGCAGTATTTT
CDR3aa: CASSLDPSQSGALTDTQYF

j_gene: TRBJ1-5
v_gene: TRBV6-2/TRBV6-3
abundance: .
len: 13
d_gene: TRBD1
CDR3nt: TGTGCCAGCAGCGACAGGGTGCAGCAGCCCCAGCATTTT
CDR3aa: CASSDRVQQPQHF

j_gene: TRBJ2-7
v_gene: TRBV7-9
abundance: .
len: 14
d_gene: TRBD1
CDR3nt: TGTGCCAGCAGCTCGACAGGGGGCTTATCCGAGCAGTACTTC
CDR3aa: CASSSTGGLSEQYF

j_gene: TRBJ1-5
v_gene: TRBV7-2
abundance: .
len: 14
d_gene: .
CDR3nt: TGTGCCAGCAGCTCAGGTAGGGGATGGCAGCCCCAGCATTTT
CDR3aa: CASSSGRGWQPQHF

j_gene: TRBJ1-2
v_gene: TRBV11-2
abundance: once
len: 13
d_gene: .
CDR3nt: TGTGCCAGCAGCCCCGGGGGAAACTATGGCTACACCTTC
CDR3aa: CASSPGGNYGYTF

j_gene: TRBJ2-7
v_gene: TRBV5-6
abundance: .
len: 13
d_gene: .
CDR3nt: TGTGCCAGCAGCTTGGTCTCAGGAGGGGAGCAGTACTTC
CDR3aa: CASSLVSGGEQYF

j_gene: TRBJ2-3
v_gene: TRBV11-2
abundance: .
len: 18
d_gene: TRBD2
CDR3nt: TGTGCCAGCAGCCATGGCCGGGCTAGCGGGAGGCCCGCAGATACGCAGTATTTT
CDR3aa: CASSHGRASGRPADTQYF